The text below deals with one TCR beta chain. The clone's antigen remains unknown. No qualities accompany the bases; no much larger clone lies one base away. CDR1 and CDR2, per the germline V gene (reference sequence), are LNHDA and SQIVND. Taken from cysteine to phenylalanine, the CDR3 has 17 residues. Only the CDR3 DNA is retained, 51 bases long and in frame from the first base. Trimming costs V 1 base and J 0 bases, and their ends lie 13 bases apart. This entry belongs to a study of control samples from healthy donors and cancer patients (dated by TCRdb to the early 2020s). Libraries were prepared through the immunoSEQ multiplex PCR assay. Not all clones reach the TCRdb copy of this immuneACCESS table, which keeps in-frame sequences only. Checked studies attribute under half of the gap to unresolved V genes and leave the rest unexplained. The sample includes tens of thousands of clones, with almost 85% observed a single time. The ten largest clones take up about 6.7% of the sample.

The specimen sequenced was PBMCs. The TCR originated in a woman aged 60-75 years with head and neck cancer. The sequence is built from TRBV19 and TRBJ1-5; the D gene is not confidently resolved. CDR3 reads: CASSIAFDPYSNQPQHF. The sequenced DNA is TGTGCCAGTAGTATAGCCTTCGACCCTTATAGCAATCAGCCCCAGCATTTT.